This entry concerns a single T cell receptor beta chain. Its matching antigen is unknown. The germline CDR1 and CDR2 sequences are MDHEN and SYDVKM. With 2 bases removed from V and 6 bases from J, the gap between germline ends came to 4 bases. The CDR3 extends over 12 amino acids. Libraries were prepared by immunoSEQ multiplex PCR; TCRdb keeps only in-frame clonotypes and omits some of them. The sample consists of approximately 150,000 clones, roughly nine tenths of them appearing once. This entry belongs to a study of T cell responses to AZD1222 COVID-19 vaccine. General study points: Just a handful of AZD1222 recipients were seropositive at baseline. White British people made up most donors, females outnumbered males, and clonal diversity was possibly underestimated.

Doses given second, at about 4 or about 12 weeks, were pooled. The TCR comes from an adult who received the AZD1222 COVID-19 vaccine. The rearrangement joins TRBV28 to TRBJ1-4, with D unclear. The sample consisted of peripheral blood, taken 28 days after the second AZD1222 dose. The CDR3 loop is CASSLTHEKLFF. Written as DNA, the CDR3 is TGTGCCAGCAGTTTAACACATGAAAAACTGTTTTTT.